A few counts support the clone carrying this T cell receptor beta chain. This sample is part of a study of blood T cell repertoires in COVID-19. Overall study: The United States, Italy and Spain provided the acute and convalescent COVID-19 samples.

Method: immunoSEQ multiplex PCR; TCRdb's copy keeps in-frame clones and lacks some. Of over 150,000 clones in the sample, less than 90% were seen once. With 2 bases removed from V and 6 bases from J, the gap between germline ends came to 11 bases. The CDR3 loop spans 13 amino acids. Germline values: CDR1 SGHNT, CDR2 YYREEE (reference sequence). The sample was peripheral blood. This receptor was obtained from a man between 18 and 35 years old with active or convalescent COVID-19. The chain links TRBV5-4 to TRBJ1-1, with D perhaps matching TRBD1 (6 bases). The CDR3 loop is CASSFTQGSEAFF. CDR3 nucleotides: TGTGCCAGCAGCTTCACACAGGGCTCTGAAGCTTTCTTT.